This T cell receptor beta chain is drawn from a study of blood T cell repertoires in COVID-19. Germline CDR1 is SEHNR and CDR2 is FQNEAQ (reference sequence). V lost 1 base to trimming and J lost 7 bases; unmatched junction nucleotides: 5. This CDR3 is 14 amino acids long. The repertoire was sequenced with immunoSEQ multiplex PCR; TCRdb's copy has only in-frame clones and lacks some. The data show about 270,000 clones, with around four fifths seen just once and around 3.7% held by the top ten. The chain has TRBV7-9 and TRBJ1-1; 8 bases are a match to TRBD1. This TCR derives from a woman in her 50s with active or convalescent COVID-19. Sequences were obtained from peripheral blood. As DNA, the CDR3 is TGTGCCAGCAGCTTAGAGACAGGGGCTAATGAAGCTTTCTTT. Protein sequence: CASSLETGANEAFF.